This TCR beta chain was identified in a study of T cells in Graves' hyperthyroidism and ophthalmopathy. TCR beta CDR3 regions were amplified from RNA transcripts. A set of HTBI primers served as the primers for a first-round RT-PCR of the TCR CDR3. TCRdb itself ran the multiplex PCR reads through MiXCR, one entry per CDR3 protein. The data show about 560,000 distinct CDR3 sequences, around 15% seen once. This CDR3 region has 16 residues. V was shortened by 4 bases and J by 5 bases, with 17 bases between the two germline ends. CDR1 and CDR2 (germline): LNHNV, YYDKDF (reference sequence). There are many counts of this clonotype.

The clonotype originates from a woman aged 18-29 years with Graves' hyperthyroidism. Material for sequencing was blood. The V gene is TRBV15, the J gene TRBJ1-4, with D unclear. CDR3 bases: TGTGCCACCAGCACAAAAGTGGGCGCAGGAAATGAAAAACTGTTTTTT. Protein sequence: CATSTKVGAGNEKLFF.